A selection of T cell receptor beta chains follows, all from one sample in a study of blood T cell repertoires in COVID-19. Here immunoSEQ multiplex PCR was the method, and the copy in TCRdb shows in-frame clones only, minus some. The data hold under 350,000 clones, with roughly 90% observed a single time. Material for sequencing was peripheral blood. The receptors derive from a man aged 50 to 59 with acute or convalescent COVID-19. Each CDR3 is given with its conserved first and last residue. The D gene is left open where the match is weak. Where a row states a size, it is once, few, many or the class of an expanded clone; other rows omit it.

clone size: .; V gene: TRBV10-3; J gene: TRBJ2-5; D gene: TRBD1; CDR3 protein: CAIRGGQGKETQYF; CDR3 DNA: TGTGCCATCAGGGGCGGACAGGGAAAAGAGACCCAGTACTTC
clone size: .; V gene: TRBV7-9; J gene: TRBJ1-1; D gene: TRBD1; CDR3 protein: CASSPRQGHTEAFF; CDR3 DNA: TGTGCCAGCAGCCCCCGACAGGGACACACTGAAGCTTTCTTT
clone size: .; V gene: TRBV5-8; J gene: TRBJ2-1; D gene: TRBD1; CDR3 protein: CASSFHRQGINEQFF; CDR3 DNA: TGTGCCAGCAGCTTCCACCGACAGGGAATTAATGAGCAGTTCTTC
clone size: .; V gene: TRBV18; J gene: TRBJ1-1; D gene: .; CDR3 protein: CASSPGQRARNTEAFF; CDR3 DNA: TGTGCCAGCTCCCCCGGACAGAGGGCGCGAAACACTGAAGCTTTCTTT
clone size: few; V gene: TRBV6-2/TRBV6-3; J gene: TRBJ1-5; D gene: TRBD1; CDR3 protein: CASSYPGGWNQPQHF; CDR3 DNA: TGTGCCAGCAGTTACCCAGGGGGCTGGAATCAGCCCCAGCATTTT
clone size: .; V gene: TRBV7-8; J gene: TRBJ2-7; D gene: .; CDR3 protein: CASSPPVNPSYEQYF; CDR3 DNA: TGTGCCAGCAGCCCCCCGGTAAATCCTTCCTACGAGCAGTACTTC
clone size: few; V gene: TRBV6-5; J gene: TRBJ2-2; D gene: .; CDR3 protein: CASVSGGVGTGELFF; CDR3 DNA: TGTGCCAGCGTTTCGGGCGGGGTTGGCACCGGGGAGCTGTTTTTT
clone size: .; V gene: TRBV19; J gene: TRBJ1-1; D gene: .; CDR3 protein: CASNWGHKNTEAFF; CDR3 DNA: TGTGCCAGTAATTGGGGACACAAGAACACTGAAGCTTTCTTT
clone size: .; V gene: TRBV5-4; J gene: TRBJ2-5; D gene: TRBD2; CDR3 protein: CASSLRGAGTSVQETQYF; CDR3 DNA: TGTGCCAGCAGCCTCAGGGGCGCGGGGACTAGCGTGCAAGAGACCCAGTACTTC
clone size: .; V gene: TRBV5-1; J gene: TRBJ1-3; D gene: .; CDR3 protein: CASPHTLEGHSGNTIYF; CDR3 DNA: TGCGCCAGCCCCCATACTCTGGAGGGTCACTCTGGAAACACCATATATTTT
clone size: .; V gene: TRBV30; J gene: TRBJ2-5; D gene: .; CDR3 protein: CAWSPGRGPVQETQYF; CDR3 DNA: TGTGCCTGGAGTCCGGGCAGGGGTCCAGTCCAAGAGACCCAGTACTTC
clone size: .; V gene: TRBV5-5; J gene: TRBJ2-7; D gene: TRBD1; CDR3 protein: CASSWQTGTYEQYF; CDR3 DNA: TGTGCCAGCAGCTGGCAGACAGGGACCTACGAGCAGTACTTC
clone size: .; V gene: TRBV14; J gene: TRBJ1-3; D gene: .; CDR3 protein: CASSHQPEAGNTIYF; CDR3 DNA: TGTGCCAGCAGCCATCAGCCCGAGGCGGGAAACACCATATATTTT
clone size: .; V gene: TRBV6-6; J gene: TRBJ1-3; D gene: .; CDR3 protein: CASSPRFSGNTIYF; CDR3 DNA: TGTGCCAGCAGTCCCCGGTTTTCTGGAAACACCATATATTTT
clone size: .; V gene: TRBV7-3; J gene: TRBJ2-2; D gene: .; CDR3 protein: CASSRGQGTGELFF; CDR3 DNA: TGTGCCAGCAGTCGGGGACAAGGCACCGGGGAGCTGTTTTTT
clone size: .; V gene: TRBV5-8; J gene: TRBJ1-2; D gene: .; CDR3 protein: CASSPPRSTANYGYTF; CDR3 DNA: TGTGCCAGCAGCCCCCCCAGGTCAACCGCTAACTATGGCTACACCTTC
clone size: .; V gene: TRBV7-2; J gene: TRBJ2-5; D gene: .; CDR3 protein: CASSLYPGPQGETQYF; CDR3 DNA: TGTGCCAGCAGCTTATACCCAGGACCCCAGGGGGAGACCCAGTACTTC
clone size: .; V gene: TRBV19; J gene: TRBJ1-5; D gene: .; CDR3 protein: CASSMGVSYQPQHF; CDR3 DNA: TGTGCCAGTAGTATGGGCGTCAGCTATCAGCCCCAGCATTTT
clone size: .; V gene: TRBV19; J gene: TRBJ2-1; D gene: .; CDR3 protein: CATAWDLSYNEQFF; CDR3 DNA: TGTGCCACCGCGTGGGACTTATCCTACAATGAGCAGTTCTTC
clone size: once; V gene: TRBV19; J gene: TRBJ2-3; D gene: .; CDR3 protein: CASSHPGTAGPTDTQYF; CDR3 DNA: TGTGCCAGTAGCCATCCTGGGACAGCGGGCCCCACAGATACGCAGTATTTT
clone size: .; V gene: TRBV19; J gene: TRBJ1-2; D gene: TRBD1; CDR3 protein: CASTQSPGGYGYTF; CDR3 DNA: TGTGCCAGTACCCAGAGCCCAGGGGGCTATGGCTACACCTTC
clone size: .; V gene: TRBV6-4; J gene: TRBJ1-2; D gene: TRBD1; CDR3 protein: CASSERTGSAYTF; CDR3 DNA: TGTGCCAGCAGTGAAAGGACAGGGAGTGCCTACACCTTC
clone size: .; V gene: TRBV9; J gene: TRBJ2-6; D gene: TRBD1; CDR3 protein: CASAQGVSGANVLTF; CDR3 DNA: TGTGCCAGTGCCCAGGGGGTCTCTGGGGCCAACGTCCTGACTTTC
clone size: .; V gene: TRBV6-1; J gene: TRBJ2-2; D gene: .; CDR3 protein: CASSEAGGSTGELFF; CDR3 DNA: TGTGCCAGCAGTGAAGCTGGGGGGAGCACCGGGGAGCTGTTTTTT
clone size: .; V gene: TRBV27; J gene: TRBJ2-7; D gene: .; CDR3 protein: CASSLDPPREQGDEQYF; CDR3 DNA: TGTGCCAGCAGTTTAGACCCCCCCCGCGAACAGGGAGACGAGCAGTACTTC
clone size: few; V gene: TRBV5-1; J gene: TRBJ2-1; D gene: .; CDR3 protein: CASSLVQGYNEQFF; CDR3 DNA: TGCGCCAGCAGCTTGGTACAGGGCTACAATGAGCAGTTCTTC
clone size: .; V gene: TRBV11-2; J gene: TRBJ2-1; D gene: .; CDR3 protein: CASSLHLQVEQFF; CDR3 DNA: TGTGCCAGCAGCCTACATTTACAGGTAGAGCAGTTCTTC
clone size: .; V gene: TRBV20-1; J gene: TRBJ1-2; D gene: .; CDR3 protein: CSASNLGGYGYTF; CDR3 DNA: TGCAGTGCTAGTAATCTCGGTGGCTATGGCTACACCTTC
clone size: .; V gene: TRBV7-8; J gene: TRBJ1-1; D gene: .; CDR3 protein: CASSPDTTRTEAFF; CDR3 DNA: TGTGCCAGCAGCCCCGACACAACCCGCACTGAAGCTTTCTTT
clone size: once; V gene: TRBV18; J gene: TRBJ1-1; D gene: TRBD1; CDR3 protein: CASSLGQGMNTEAFF; CDR3 DNA: TGTGCCAGCTCACTAGGACAGGGGATGAACACTGAAGCTTTCTTT
clone size: .; V gene: TRBV12-3/TRBV12-4; J gene: TRBJ1-2; D gene: .; CDR3 protein: CASSLTSFYGYTF; CDR3 DNA: TGTGCCAGCAGTTTAACAAGTTTCTATGGCTACACCTTC
clone size: .; V gene: TRBV10-3; J gene: TRBJ1-3; D gene: .; CDR3 protein: CAISGTAGNTIYF; CDR3 DNA: TGTGCCATCAGTGGGACAGCTGGAAACACCATATATTTT
clone size: .; V gene: TRBV19; J gene: TRBJ1-6; D gene: .; CDR3 protein: CASNQGSDSPLHF; CDR3 DNA: TGTGCCAGTAACCAGGGGAGCGATTCACCCCTCCACTTT
clone size: .; V gene: TRBV9; J gene: TRBJ1-2; D gene: TRBD1; CDR3 protein: CASSVTGVYGYTF; CDR3 DNA: TGTGCCAGCAGCGTGACAGGGGTCTATGGCTACACCTTC
clone size: once; V gene: TRBV12-5; J gene: TRBJ2-5; D gene: .; CDR3 protein: CASGYKTAGHEIKTQYF; CDR3 DNA: TGTGCTAGTGGTTATAAGACAGCCGGACATGAGATAAAGACCCAGTACTTC
clone size: .; V gene: TRBV6-5; J gene: TRBJ1-3; D gene: .; CDR3 protein: CASSRGTGNTIYF; CDR3 DNA: TGTGCCAGCAGCAGGGGTACTGGAAACACCATATATTTT
clone size: .; V gene: TRBV11-2; J gene: TRBJ1-2; D gene: .; CDR3 protein: CASSHGALKGYTF; CDR3 DNA: TGTGCCAGCAGCCATGGGGCTCTTAAGGGCTACACCTTC
clone size: .; V gene: TRBV27; J gene: TRBJ2-1; D gene: TRBD2; CDR3 protein: CASTTIASGGVIEQFF; CDR3 DNA: TGTGCCAGCACTACCATTGCGAGCGGGGGGGTAATCGAGCAGTTCTTC
clone size: .; V gene: TRBV6-5; J gene: TRBJ1-4; D gene: .; CDR3 protein: CASSHPRGEKLFF; CDR3 DNA: TGTGCCAGCAGTCACCCAAGGGGTGAAAAACTGTTTTTT
clone size: .; V gene: TRBV6-6; J gene: TRBJ2-1; D gene: .; CDR3 protein: CASSYRLDLYEQFF; CDR3 DNA: TGTGCCAGCAGTTACCGACTGGACTTGTATGAGCAGTTCTTC
clone size: .; V gene: TRBV29-1; J gene: TRBJ2-7; D gene: TRBD1; CDR3 protein: CSVGTGGEDEQYF; CDR3 DNA: TGCAGCGTGGGGACAGGGGGGGAAGACGAGCAGTACTTC
clone size: .; V gene: TRBV27; J gene: TRBJ2-3; D gene: TRBD1; CDR3 protein: CASSLSGWTGGRRGTDTQYF; CDR3 DNA: TGTGCCAGCAGTTTATCAGGGTGGACAGGGGGGAGGAGGGGCACAGATACGCAGTATTTT
clone size: few; V gene: TRBV10-1; J gene: TRBJ2-7; D gene: TRBD1; CDR3 protein: CASSESPGQDYEQYF; CDR3 DNA: TGCGCCAGCAGTGAGTCTCCGGGACAGGACTACGAGCAGTACTTC
clone size: .; V gene: TRBV7-9; J gene: TRBJ1-2; D gene: .; CDR3 protein: CASSLGEGSRTF; CDR3 DNA: TGTGCCAGCAGCCTCGGGGAGGGGTCGAGGACCTTC
clone size: .; V gene: TRBV6-1; J gene: TRBJ2-5; D gene: TRBD2; CDR3 protein: CASSEARWGGETQYF; CDR3 DNA: TGTGCCAGCAGTGAAGCGCGGTGGGGAGGGGAGACCCAGTACTTC
clone size: .; V gene: TRBV23-1; J gene: TRBJ2-7; D gene: .; CDR3 protein: CASSQFSPGGPYEQYF; CDR3 DNA: TGCGCCAGCAGTCAATTCTCCCCCGGGGGGCCCTACGAGCAGTACTTC
clone size: .; V gene: TRBV29-1; J gene: TRBJ1-1; D gene: .; CDR3 protein: CSVSENTEAFF; CDR3 DNA: TGCAGCGTTTCAGAGAACACTGAAGCTTTCTTT
clone size: .; V gene: TRBV29-1; J gene: TRBJ2-1; D gene: TRBD2; CDR3 protein: CSVEDSGLAYNEQFF; CDR3 DNA: TGCAGCGTTGAAGATTCCGGACTAGCCTACAATGAGCAGTTCTTC
clone size: .; V gene: TRBV6-5; J gene: TRBJ1-2; D gene: .; CDR3 protein: CASSPQEGGVYTF; CDR3 DNA: TGTGCCAGCAGTCCTCAAGAAGGAGGAGTATACACCTTC
clone size: .; V gene: TRBV21-1; J gene: TRBJ2-1; D gene: .; CDR3 protein: CASSKAAGTGDYDNEQFF; CDR3 DNA: TGTGCCAGCAGCAAAGCAGCCGGGACAGGGGATTACGACAATGAGCAGTTCTTC
clone size: .; V gene: TRBV28; J gene: TRBJ2-7; D gene: TRBD1; CDR3 protein: CASSFPGTGVTPPYEQYF; CDR3 DNA: TGTGCCAGCAGTTTCCCCGGGACAGGGGTCACGCCCCCCTACGAGCAGTACTTC
clone size: .; V gene: TRBV2; J gene: TRBJ1-6; D gene: TRBD1; CDR3 protein: CASSLTGGFNSPLHF; CDR3 DNA: TGTGCCAGCAGCCTGACAGGGGGCTTTAATTCACCCCTCCACTTT
clone size: .; V gene: TRBV2; J gene: TRBJ1-1; D gene: .; CDR3 protein: CASKTWRAEAFF; CDR3 DNA: TGTGCCAGCAAGACGTGGCGGGCTGAAGCTTTCTTT
clone size: .; V gene: TRBV7-3; J gene: TRBJ1-2; D gene: .; CDR3 protein: CASSFSKGYGYTF; CDR3 DNA: TGTGCCAGCAGCTTCTCTAAGGGGTATGGCTACACCTTC